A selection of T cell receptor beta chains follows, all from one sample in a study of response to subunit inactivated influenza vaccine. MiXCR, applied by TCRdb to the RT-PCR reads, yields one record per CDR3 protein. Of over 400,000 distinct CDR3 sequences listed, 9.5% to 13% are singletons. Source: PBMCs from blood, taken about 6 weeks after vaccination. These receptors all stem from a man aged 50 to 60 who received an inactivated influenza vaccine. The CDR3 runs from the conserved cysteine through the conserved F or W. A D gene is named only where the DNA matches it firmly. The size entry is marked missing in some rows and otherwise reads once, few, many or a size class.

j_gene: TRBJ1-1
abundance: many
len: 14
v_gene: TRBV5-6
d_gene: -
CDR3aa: CASSLVRLGTEAFF
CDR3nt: TGTGCCAGCAGCTTGGTTCGCCTGGGGACTGAAGCTTTCTTT

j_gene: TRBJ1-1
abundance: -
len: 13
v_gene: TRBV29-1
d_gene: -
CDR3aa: CSVVRGLDTEAFF
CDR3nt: TGCAGCGTTGTACGGGGTCTGGACACTGAAGCTTTCTTT

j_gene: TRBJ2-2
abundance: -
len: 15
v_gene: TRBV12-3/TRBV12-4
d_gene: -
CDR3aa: CASNSGGANTGELFF
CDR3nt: TGTGCCAGCAACTCCGGGGGAGCGAACACCGGGGAGCTGTTTTTT

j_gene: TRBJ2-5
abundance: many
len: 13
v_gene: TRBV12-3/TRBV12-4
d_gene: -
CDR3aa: CASTGTGLETQYF
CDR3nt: TGTGCCAGCACCGGCACAGGATTGGAGACCCAGTACTTC

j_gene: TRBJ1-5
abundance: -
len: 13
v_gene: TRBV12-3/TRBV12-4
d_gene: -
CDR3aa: CASSSRMVQPQHF
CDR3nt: TGTGCCAGCAGCTCGAGGATGGTACAGCCCCAGCATTTT

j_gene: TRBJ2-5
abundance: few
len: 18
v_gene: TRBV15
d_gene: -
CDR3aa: CATSSLGYGTPGTGTQYF
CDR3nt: TGTGCCACCAGCAGTCTTGGGTACGGGACACCCGGGACCGGGACCCAGTACTTC

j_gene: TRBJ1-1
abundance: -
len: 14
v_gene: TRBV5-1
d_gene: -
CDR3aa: CASSLMGSNTEAFF
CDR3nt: TGCGCCAGCAGCTTGATGGGCTCTAACACTGAAGCTTTCTTT

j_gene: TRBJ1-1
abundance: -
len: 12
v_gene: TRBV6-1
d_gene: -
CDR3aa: CASSELGSEAFF
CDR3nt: TGTGCCAGCAGTGAGTTGGGCTCTGAAGCTTTCTTT

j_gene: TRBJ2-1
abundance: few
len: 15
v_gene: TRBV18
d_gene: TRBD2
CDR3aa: CASLPGLAGATEQFF
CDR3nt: TGTGCCAGCCTACCGGGACTAGCGGGAGCAACTGAGCAGTTCTTC

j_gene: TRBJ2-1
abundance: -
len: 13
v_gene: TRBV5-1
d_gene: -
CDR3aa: CASSIDIYNEQFF
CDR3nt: TGCGCCAGCAGCATCGACATTTACAATGAGCAGTTCTTC

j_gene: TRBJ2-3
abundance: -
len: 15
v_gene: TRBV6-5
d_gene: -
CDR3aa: CASSYSPTSTDTQYF
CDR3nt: TGTGCCAGCAGTTACTCGCCGACCAGCACAGATACGCAGTATTTT

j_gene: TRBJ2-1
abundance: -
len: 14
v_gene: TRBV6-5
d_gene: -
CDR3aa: CASSWRRPYNEQFF
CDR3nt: TGTGCCAGCAGTTGGCGGCGGCCCTACAATGAGCAGTTCTTC

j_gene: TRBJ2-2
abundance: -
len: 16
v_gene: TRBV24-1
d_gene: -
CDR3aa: CATPTFGQGVTGELFF
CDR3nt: TGTGCCACCCCCACCTTTGGGCAGGGAGTCACCGGGGAGCTGTTTTTT

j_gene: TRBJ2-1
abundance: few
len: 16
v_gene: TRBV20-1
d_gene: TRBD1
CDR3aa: CSARDPTTGTYNEQFF
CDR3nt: TGCAGTGCTAGAGACCCTACGACAGGGACCTACAATGAGCAGTTCTTC

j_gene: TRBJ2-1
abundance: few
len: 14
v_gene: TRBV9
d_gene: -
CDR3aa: CASSVDSPYNEQFF
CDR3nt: TGTGCCAGCAGCGTAGATAGTCCCTACAATGAGCAGTTCTTC

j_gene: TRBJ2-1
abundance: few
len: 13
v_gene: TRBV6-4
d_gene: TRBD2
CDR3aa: CASRASGSNEQFF
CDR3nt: TGTGCCAGCAGAGCTAGCGGGAGCAATGAGCAGTTCTTC

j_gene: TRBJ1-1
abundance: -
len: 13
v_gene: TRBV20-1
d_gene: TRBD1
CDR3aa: CSATTGGLPEAFF
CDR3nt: TGCAGTGCGACCACAGGGGGTCTCCCTGAAGCTTTCTTT

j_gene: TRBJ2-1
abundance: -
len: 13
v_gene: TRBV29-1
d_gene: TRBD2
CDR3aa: CSVVAGGRNEQFF
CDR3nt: TGCAGCGTTGTTGCGGGAGGGCGGAATGAGCAGTTCTTC

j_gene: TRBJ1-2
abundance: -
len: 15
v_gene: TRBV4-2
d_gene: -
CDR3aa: CASSQARTYYYGYTF
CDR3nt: TGTGCCAGCAGCCAAGCCAGGACCTATTATTATGGCTACACCTTC

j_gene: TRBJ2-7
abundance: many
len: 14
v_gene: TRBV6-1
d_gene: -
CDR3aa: CASSPRLGRGEQYF
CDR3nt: TGTGCCAGCAGTCCCCGTTTAGGGAGAGGCGAGCAGTACTTC

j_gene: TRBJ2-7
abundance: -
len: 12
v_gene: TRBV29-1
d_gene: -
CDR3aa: CSVDMGHYEQYF
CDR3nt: TGCAGCGTTGACATGGGGCACTACGAGCAGTACTTC

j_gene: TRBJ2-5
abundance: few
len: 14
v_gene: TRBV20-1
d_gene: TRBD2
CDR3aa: CSASAGGPRETQYF
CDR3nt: TGCAGTGCTAGCGCGGGGGGGCCTCGGGAGACCCAGTACTTC

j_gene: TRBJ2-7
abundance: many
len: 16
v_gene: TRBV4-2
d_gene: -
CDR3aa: CASSYNTQGVVDEQYF
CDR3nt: TGTGCCAGCAGCTACAACACACAAGGGGTGGTTGACGAGCAGTACTTC

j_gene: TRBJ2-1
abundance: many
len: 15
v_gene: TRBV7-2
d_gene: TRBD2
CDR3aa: CASSLGLAAYNEQFF
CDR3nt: TGTGCCAGCAGCTTAGGACTAGCGGCCTACAATGAGCAGTTCTTC

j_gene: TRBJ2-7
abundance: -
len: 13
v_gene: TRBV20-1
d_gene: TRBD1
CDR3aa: CSALQGSTYEQYF
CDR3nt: TGCAGTGCTCTACAGGGGTCTACCTACGAGCAGTACTTC

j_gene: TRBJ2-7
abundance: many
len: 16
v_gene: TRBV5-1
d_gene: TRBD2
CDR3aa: CASSLGFGTRAHEQYF
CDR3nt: TGCGCCAGCAGCTTGGGTTTCGGGACTAGAGCCCACGAGCAGTACTTC

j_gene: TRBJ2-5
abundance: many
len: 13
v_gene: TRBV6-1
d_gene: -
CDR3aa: CASYSTGDARRFF
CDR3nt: TGTGCCAGCTACTCGACGGGGGACGCTAGGCGTTTCTTC

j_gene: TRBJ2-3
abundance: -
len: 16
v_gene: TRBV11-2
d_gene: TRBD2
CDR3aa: CASSFLTSGGFDTQYF
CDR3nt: TGTGCCAGCAGCTTCTTAACTAGCGGGGGCTTTGATACGCAGTATTTT

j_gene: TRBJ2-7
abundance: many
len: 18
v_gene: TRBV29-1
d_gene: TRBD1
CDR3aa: CSVAFHRGSLWEDNEQYF
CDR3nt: TGCAGCGTTGCTTTTCACAGGGGGTCCCTCTGGGAGGACAACGAGCAGTACTTC

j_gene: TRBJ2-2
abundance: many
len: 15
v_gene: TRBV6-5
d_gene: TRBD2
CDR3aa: CASSYGGRFGGELFF
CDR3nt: TGTGCCAGCAGTTACGGCGGGAGGTTCGGCGGGGAGCTGTTTTTT

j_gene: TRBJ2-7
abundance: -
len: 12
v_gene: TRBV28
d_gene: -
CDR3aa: CASSFRRYEQYF
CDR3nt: TGTGCCAGCAGTTTCCGACGTTACGAGCAGTACTTC

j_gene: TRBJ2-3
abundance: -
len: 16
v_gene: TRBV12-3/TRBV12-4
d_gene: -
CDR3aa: CASSLIFPQGADTQYF
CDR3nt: TGTGCCAGCAGTTTAATCTTTCCACAGGGAGCAGATACGCAGTATTTT

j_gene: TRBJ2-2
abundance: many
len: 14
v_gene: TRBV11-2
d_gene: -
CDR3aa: CASSLDRAAGELFF
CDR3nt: TGTGCCAGCAGCTTAGATAGGGCAGCCGGGGAGCTGTTTTTT

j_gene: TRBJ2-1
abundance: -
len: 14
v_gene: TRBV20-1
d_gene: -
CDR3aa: CSATLGGPPKEQFF
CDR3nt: TGCAGTGCTACTCTGGGGGGGCCGCCCAAAGAGCAGTTCTTC

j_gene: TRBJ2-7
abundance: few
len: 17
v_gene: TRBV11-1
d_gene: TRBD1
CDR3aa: CASSKRAGTGPTYEQYF
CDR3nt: TGTGCCAGCAGCAAAAGGGCTGGGACAGGGCCCACCTACGAGCAGTACTTC

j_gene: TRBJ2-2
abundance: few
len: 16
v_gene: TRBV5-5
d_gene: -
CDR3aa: CASSLAAAANTGELFF
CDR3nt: TGTGCCAGCAGCTTGGCCGCGGCAGCAAACACCGGGGAGCTGTTTTTT

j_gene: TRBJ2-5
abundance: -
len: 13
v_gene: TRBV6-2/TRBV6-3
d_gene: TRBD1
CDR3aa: CASIGTAGGTQYF
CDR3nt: TGTGCCAGCATTGGGACAGCCGGCGGGACCCAGTACTTC

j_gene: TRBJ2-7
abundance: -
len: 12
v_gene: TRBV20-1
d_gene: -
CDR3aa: CSVAKTSYEQYF
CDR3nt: TGCAGTGTTGCGAAAACCTCCTACGAGCAGTACTTC

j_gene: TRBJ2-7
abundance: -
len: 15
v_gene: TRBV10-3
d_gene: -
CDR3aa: CAISGYLGGTYEQYF
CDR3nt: TGTGCCATCAGTGGGTATCTCGGGGGAACCTACGAGCAGTACTTC

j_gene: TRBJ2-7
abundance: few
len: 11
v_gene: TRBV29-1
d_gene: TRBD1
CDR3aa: CSVGTGYEQYF
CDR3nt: TGCAGCGTTGGGACAGGGTACGAGCAGTACTTC